These 24 T cell receptor beta chains originate from one sample sequenced in a study of control samples from healthy donors and cancer patients. Produced via immunoSEQ multiplex PCR; TCRdb's table is partial and in-frame only. This table has 120,000 or so clones, around 90% appearing once. What was sequenced was blood. These TCRs come from a man between 18 and 35 years old in good health.

This chain links TRBV6-1 with TRBJ1-6; D remains unclear. The germline CDR1 and CDR2 sequences are MNHNS and SASEGT. V was shortened by 1 base and J by 6 bases, with 1 base between the two germline ends. The CDR3 sequence is 12 residues long. The CDR3 here is CASSEVNSPLHF. The CDR3 nucleotides are TGTGCCAGCAGTGAAGTTAATTCACCCCTCCACTTT.

V is TRBV5-1 and J is TRBJ2-7, with 9 bases aligning to TRBD2. Looked up from germline, CDR1 is SGHRS and CDR2 is YFSETQ. The CDR3 contains 15 residues. The ends lost 4 bases at V and 3 bases at J; junction bases unmatched: 8. Here the CDR3 reads CASSVTGTSHYEQYF. DNA of the CDR3: TGCGCCAGCAGCGTCACCGGGACTAGCCACTACGAGCAGTACTTC.

This clone was seen a single time. This chain links TRBV11-2 with TRBJ1-1, with a tentative D call TRBD1 (5 bases). The CDR3 runs 15 residues. V shed 0 bases and J shed 2 bases, with 10 bases lying between them. Germline V gene data show CDR1 as SGHAT and CDR2 as FQNNGV. The DNA of the CDR3 is TGTGCCAGCAGCTTAGATGGGGGAGCTAACACTGAAGCTTTCTTT. Protein: CASSLDGGANTEAFF.

A single count supports this clone. The chain carries TRBV6-1 and TRBJ2-7; D may be TRBD1 (6 bases). This CDR3 contains 14 residues. V was clipped by 3 bases and J by 5 bases, with 14 bases between them. CDR1 and CDR2 (germline): MNHNS, SASEGT. The CDR3 reads CASSDTYRVHEQYF. The CDR3 coding sequence is TGTGCCAGCAGTGACACGTACAGGGTCCACGAGCAGTACTTC.

The chain has TRBV15 and TRBJ1-3; D is ambiguous. Trimming cost V 2 bases and J 1 base, with 3 bases left between them. Germline lookup yields CDR1 LNHNV and CDR2 YYDKDF (reference sequence). The CDR3 covers 13 residues. In nucleotides, the CDR3 is TGTGCCACCAGCAGAAATTCTGGAAACACCATATATTTT. It encodes CATSRNSGNTIYF.

The gene calls are TRBV4-1 and TRBJ2-5; 7 bases are a match to TRBD1. Germline V gene lookup returns CDR1 MGHRA and CDR2 YSYEKL. With 3 bases clipped from V and 7 bases from J, the junction kept 11 bases outside the gene matches. The CDR3 contains 15 residues. The CDR3 is CASSHDYGQAWTQYF. CDR3 sequence (DNA): TGCGCCAGCAGCCACGATTATGGACAGGCTTGGACCCAGTACTTC.

This chain joins TRBV30 and TRBJ2-5; TRBD2 might be the D (5 bases). Germline V CDR1 and CDR2: GTSNPN, SVGIG (reference sequence). V was shortened by 1 base and J by 4 bases, with 25 bases between the two germline ends. The CDR3 has 18 residues. The CDR3 loop is CAWSAPPGREMSRETQYF. The CDR3 DNA is TGTGCCTGGAGTGCCCCACCCGGAAGGGAGATGAGTAGAGAGACCCAGTACTTC.

V gene TRBV7-8 combines with J gene TRBJ1-2, with a possible D match to TRBD1 (5 bases). This CDR3 comprises 13 residues. Germline loops: CDR1 SGHVS, CDR2 FQNEAQ. The germline V and J ends were trimmed by 6 bases and 1 base, with 9 bases remaining between them. In nucleotides, the CDR3 is TGTGCCAGCAGTAAACAGGTTAACTATGGCTACACCTTC. Its protein is CASSKQVNYGYTF.

The chain combines TRBV10-3 with TRBJ1-1; 7 positions match TRBD1. V lost 9 bases to trimming and J lost 0 bases; unmatched junction nucleotides: 4. Germline V CDR1 and CDR2: ENHRY, SYGVKD. The CDR3 consists of 13 residues. This CDR3 reads CAMSTGMNTEAFF. The CDR3 DNA reads TGTGCCATGTCGACAGGGATGAACACTGAAGCTTTCTTT.

This rearrangement joins TRBV7-3 to TRBJ2-3; 7 nucleotides line up with TRBD2. The ends lost 2 bases at V and 0 bases at J; junction bases unmatched: 2. Germline CDR1 and CDR2: SGHTA and FQGTGA. This CDR3 has 15 residues. The DNA of the CDR3 is TGTGCCAGCAGCTTAGGGCGGGGGAGCACAGATACGCAGTATTTT. It yields the protein CASSLGRGSTDTQYF.

The chain recombines TRBV5-1 with TRBJ2-2, with D maybe TRBD2 (6 bases). V lost 0 bases to trimming and J lost 8 bases, with 14 bases between them. Germline assignment: CDR1 SGHRS and CDR2 YFSETQ. The CDR3 spans 15 residues. Here the CDR3 reads CASSLERLELGELFF. CDR3 bases: TGCGCCAGCAGCTTGGAGAGACTAGAGTTAGGGGAGCTGTTTTTT.

This clone was counted only a few times. The rearrangement links TRBV7-9 to TRBJ2-5; 9 nucleotides match TRBD1. The CDR3 is 15 amino acids. J gave up 5 bases and V 4 bases, and 8 bases lay outside the gene matches. Germline CDR1 reads SEHNR; CDR2 reads FQNEAQ (reference sequence). As DNA, the CDR3 is TGTGCCAGCAGCTCCGACCTCGGGACAGGGGAGACCCAGTACTTC. Translated: CASSSDLGTGETQYF.

This chain joins TRBV23-1 and TRBJ1-3; D might be TRBD1 (6 bases). TRBV23-1 is given ORF status, its function remaining uncertain. The CDR3 is 17 residues long. Trimming left V 4 bases short and J 0 bases short, with 16 bases between. This CDR3 reads CASSRTGQRSSGNTIYF. For the CDR3, the DNA is TGCGCCAGCAGTCGTACGGGACAACGAAGCTCTGGAAACACCATATATTTT.

The rearrangement joins TRBV10-3 to TRBJ2-3, with D perhaps TRBD1 (6 bases). The germline CDR1 and CDR2 sequences are ENHRY and SYGVKD. This CDR3 region has 15 residues. Trimming took off 3 bases at V and 4 bases at J, with 14 bases between the two ends. The CDR3 sequence is CAISEQGPSSDTQYF. For the CDR3, the DNA is TGTGCCATCAGTGAACAGGGTCCGTCGTCAGATACGCAGTATTTT.

J is TRBJ1-4 and V is TRBV19, with a possible D match to TRBD1 (5 bases). The germline CDR1 and CDR2 sequences are LNHDA and SQIVND (reference sequence). V lost 5 bases, J lost 8 bases, and 15 bases lay in between. The CDR3 has 14 amino acids. The CDR3 loop reads CASSLGGSGEKLFF. The CDR3 DNA is TGTGCCAGTAGTCTCGGGGGTTCGGGGGAAAAACTGTTTTTT. The entire variable domain, with the rest obtained from reference TRBV19 and TRBJ1-4, is as follows: DGGITQSPKYLFRKEGQNVTLSCEQNLNHDAMYWYRQDPGQGLRLIYYSQIVNDFQKGDIAEGYSVSREKKESFPLTVTSAQKNPTAFYLCASSLGGSGEKLFFGSGTQLSVL.

The V gene is TRBV25-1, the J gene TRBJ1-1; a weak D match, TRBD1 (5 bases). Germline V gives CDR1 MGHDK, CDR2 SYGVNS. The V and J ends lost 4 bases and 1 base respectively, with 16 bases between them. The CDR3 extends over 16 amino acids. CDR3 sequence (DNA): TGTGCCAGCAGTGGATTGCCGGGACGGTCGAACACTGAAGCTTTCTTT. Residues: CASSGLPGRSNTEAFF. The complete variable domain, with remaining parts taken from reference TRBV25-1 and TRBJ1-1, reads EADIYQTPRYLVIGTGKKITLECSQTMGHDKMYWYQQDPGMELHLIHYSYGVNSTEKGDLSSESTVSRIRTEHFPLTLESARPSHTSQYLCASSGLPGRSNTEAFFGQGTRLTVV.

The V gene is TRBV4-1, the J gene TRBJ1-6; 10 bases map to TRBD1. CDR1 and CDR2 (germline): MGHRA, YSYEKL. CDR3 size: 16 residues. J gave up 8 bases and V 1 base, and 5 bases lay outside the gene matches. Written as DNA, the CDR3 is TGCGCCAGCAGCCAAGGACACGGGACAGGGGATTCACCCCTCCACTTT. This sequence encodes CASSQGHGTGDSPLHF.

The chain joins TRBV2 to TRBJ2-2; D is uncertain. Trimming took 8 bases from V and 3 from J, leaving 4 bases between them. CDR3 length: 11 residues. Germline-derived CDR1 and CDR2 are SNHLY and FYNNEI. The CDR3 nucleotides read TGTGCCAGCCAGTACACCGGGGAGCTGTTTTTT. It translates to CASQYTGELFF.

The rearrangement links TRBV5-1 to TRBJ1-5; D is perhaps TRBD1 (5 bases). CDR3 length: 14 residues. The germline V gene encodes CDR1 SGHRS and CDR2 YFSETQ. V was trimmed by 4 bases and J by 6 bases, leaving 14 bases between them. In DNA, the CDR3 is TGCGCCAGCAGCGAGGCAGGGTCCGGTCAGCCCCAGCATTTT. Its translation is CASSEAGSGQPQHF.

The V and J genes are TRBV5-1 and TRBJ2-1; D gene unclear. Trimming left V 3 bases short and J 4 bases short, with 11 bases between. Germline V gives CDR1 SGHRS, CDR2 YFSETQ. The CDR3 runs 14 residues. The CDR3: CASSSDTAYNEQFF. The CDR3 bases are TGCGCCAGCAGCTCGGATACTGCATACAATGAGCAGTTCTTC.

This clone was detected once. This chain connects TRBV21-1 to TRBJ2-3; the D call of TRBD1 is as the table states it, not checked on the DNA. TRBV21-1 is reported as a pseudogene. The CDR3 has 18 residues. Written as DNA, the CDR3 is TGTGCCAGCAGCAAAGCGCAAACAGGAGAATCTAGCACAGATACGCAGTATTTT. Translated: CASSKAQTGESSTDTQYF.

The V and J genes are TRBV4-1 and TRBJ2-7; the D is unclear. Germline values: CDR1 MGHRA, CDR2 YSYEKL. The CDR3 is made up of 17 amino acids. V lost 3 bases and J lost 1, with 19 bases in between. The CDR3 coding sequence is TGCGCCAGCAGCCACGGATTCACAGTAAGGAGTTCCTACGAGCAGTACTTC. Residues: CASSHGFTVRSSYEQYF.

The chain joins TRBV4-1 to TRBJ1-4, with a possible D match to TRBD1 (6 bases). Germline values: CDR1 MGHRA, CDR2 YSYEKL. V was shortened by 4 bases and J by 8 bases, with 11 bases between the two germline ends. The CDR3 consists of 13 residues. CDR3 in amino acids: CASSLGRGEKLFF. The CDR3 coding sequence is TGCGCCAGCAGCCTCGGCAGGGGCGAAAAACTGTTTTTT.

This chain uses TRBV4-1 with TRBJ2-7, with a weak D call TRBD1 (6 bases). The CDR3 contains 15 residues. CDR1 and CDR2 (germline): MGHRA, YSYEKL. V dropped 3 bases and J dropped 1 base, with 13 bases sitting between them. The CDR3 sequence is CASSQLGGRSYEQYF. The CDR3 bases are TGCGCCAGCAGCCAGCTAGGGGGAAGGTCCTACGAGCAGTACTTC.